The 12 T cell receptor beta chains presented below share a single source sample, sequenced in a study of T cell repertoires in cytomegalovirus infection. TCRdb passed the reads through MiXCR, listing each CDR3 protein once. The profile shows roughly 760,000 distinct CDR3 sequences, roughly a third of them singletons. The sequenced sample was PBMCs. The origin of the receptors is a human donor in good health (CMV status not recorded). Some clones in this sample may be carry-over from other donors' samples.

CDR3 coding DNA: TGTGCCAGCAGTAATACTAGCGGGAGCTCCTACAATGAGCAGTTCTTC. This gives the protein CASSNTSGSSYNEQFF. The chain employs TRBV6-6 and TRBJ2-1, with 11 bases that match TRBD2. Unmatched junction bases numbered 3, after V lost 5 bases and J lost 0 bases. Germline CDR1 is MNHNY and CDR2 is SVGAGI (reference sequence). The CDR3 contains 16 residues.

This clonotype was seen only a few times. This chain links TRBV12-3 or TRBV12-4 with TRBJ1-1; 9 nucleotides line up with TRBD1. The J segment lost 1 base and the V segment lost 0 bases, leaving 3 bases of the junction unmatched. This CDR3 comprises 16 residues. DNA for the CDR3: TGTGCCAGCAGTTTAGCCCGACAGGGGGGGAACACTGAAGCTTTCTTT. Its translation is CASSLARQGGNTEAFF.

This clonotype was recorded a few times. The chain has TRBV10-3 and TRBJ1-2; 7 positions match TRBD1. With 7 bases clipped from V and 2 bases from J, the junction kept 10 bases outside the gene matches. The length of the CDR3 is 15 residues. Germline CDR1 ENHRY, CDR2 SYGVKD. The CDR3 loop is CAIKTGTEKNYGYTF. The CDR3 nucleotides are TGTGCCATCAAGACGGGGACAGAGAAGAACTATGGCTACACCTTC.

The V call is TRBV28, the J call TRBJ1-1; no firm D call. Germline lookup yields CDR1 MDHEN and CDR2 SYDVKM. The V and J ends lost 4 bases and 5 bases respectively, with 11 bases between them. CDR3 length: 13 amino acids. CDR3 residues: CASSWTGVTEAFF. The CDR3 coding sequence is TGTGCCAGCAGTTGGACCGGGGTAACTGAAGCTTTCTTT.

In the case of this clonotype: One end of the junction does not line up with germline, which may come from a read error. This chain connects TRBV18 to TRBJ2-2, with D possibly called TRBD1 or TRBD2 (5 bases each). The V gene's germline CDR1 is KGHSH and CDR2 LQKENI. The CDR3 length is 17 residues. The CDR3 nucleotides read TGTGCCAGCTCACCTAACCAAATACGGTTTGCGTCCGGGGCGCTGTTTTTT. Encoded protein: CASSPNQIRFASGALFF.

The CDR3 here is CASSPIGGFSGNTIYF. In nucleotides, the CDR3 is TGTGCCAGCAGTCCGATCGGGGGGTTCTCTGGAAACACCATATATTTT. This chain joins TRBV28 and TRBJ1-3, with a possible D match to TRBD1 (5 bases). The V and J ends lost 5 bases and 0 bases respectively, with 14 bases between them. In germline, CDR1 is MDHEN, CDR2 SYDVKM. The CDR3 is 16 amino acids.

This rearrangement joins TRBV6-1 to TRBJ2-1, with D possibly being TRBD2 (7 bases). The CDR3 sequence is 13 residues long. Germline-derived CDR1 and CDR2 are MNHNS and SASEGT. V gave up 6 bases and J gave up 10 bases, with 16 bases separating them. The CDR3 DNA reads TGTGCCAGCAGGGACGGGGGGCCTCGCGAGCAGTTCTTC. Protein sequence: CASRDGGPREQFF.

This chain connects TRBV20-1 to TRBJ2-1, with D uncertain. This CDR3 has 14 amino acids. CDR1 and CDR2 from the germline V gene are DFQATT and SNEGSKA (reference sequence). The germline V and J ends were trimmed by 5 bases and 0 bases, with 11 bases remaining between them. The CDR3 loop reads CSALAPSSYNEQFF. CDR3 bases: TGCAGTGCTCTGGCTCCTAGCTCCTACAATGAGCAGTTCTTC.

As concerns this clonotype: Being one base from a much bigger clone, this may be a read error. The genes are TRBV7-9 and TRBJ1-1, with 10 bases matching TRBD1. The junction had 7 bases not matched to a gene; V was cut back by 6 bases and J by 6 bases. The V gene's germline CDR1 is SEHNR and CDR2 FQNEAQ (reference sequence). The CDR3 loop spans 14 amino acids. The CDR3 sequence: CASREGQGEAEAFF. DNA for the CDR3: TGTGCCAGCAGAGAAGGACAGGGGGAGGCTGAAGCTTTCTTT.

The CDR3 loop reads CASSLKGSNQPQHF. The CDR3, as DNA: TGTGCCAGCAGCCTTAAAGGGAGCAATCAGCCCCAGCATTTT. V gene TRBV5-4 combines with J gene TRBJ1-5; D gene unclear. This CDR3 spans 14 amino acids. V shed 4 bases and J shed 1 base, with 9 bases lying between them. Per germline, CDR1 SGHNT and CDR2 YYREEE (reference sequence).

This clonotype was picked up a small number of times. The chain combines TRBV7-9 with TRBJ2-5; D is unresolved. The germline V gene encodes CDR1 SEHNR and CDR2 FQNEAQ (reference sequence). This CDR3 spans 15 amino acids. The V end lost 2 bases, the J end lost 3 bases, and 13 bases lay between the germline ends. The CDR3 reads CASSLKIEMEETQYF. The CDR3 nucleotides read TGTGCCAGCAGCTTAAAAATTGAGATGGAAGAGACCCAGTACTTC.

On this clonotype: One end of the junction fails to match germline, which may point to a read error. V usage is TRBV6-5 and J usage is TRBJ1-5, with 8 bases matching TRBD1. The germline V gene encodes CDR1 MNHEY and CDR2 SVGAGI. The CDR3 runs 13 residues. DNA of the CDR3: TGTGCCACTGGACAGGGTTGGGATCAGCCCCAGCAGTTT. Amino acid sequence: CATGQGWDQPQQF.